This T cell receptor beta chain comes out of a study of blood T cell repertoires in COVID-19 (TCRdb year 2020). In terms of the full investigation: Samples from collaborators originated in the United States, Italy and Spain and spanned both the acute and convalescent phases of COVID-19. The material from the prospective study consisted of cDNA or gDNA derived from T cells, B-cell-depleted T cells, or PBMCs. The dataset comprised deeply sampled blood TCRbeta repertoires from subjects exposed to, actively infected with, or recovered from COVID-19. The repertoires were released in a freely available public database meant as a resource for research on the immune response to SARS-CoV-2. Samples were obtained from the ongoing ImmuneRACE study (first 160 participants) and from 1,254 subjects provided by 6 global collaborators. Nearly every sample came with metadata listing a de-identified subject ID, COVID-19 status, age in years and sex. Where available, HLA class I and class II types were taken from metadata supplied by the sample provider and were not determined by assay-based typing.

V and J are truncated by 3 bases and 5 bases respectively, leaving an intervening sequence of 8 bases. The CDR3, from cysteine to phenylalanine, totals 13 residues. Here the CDR3 DNA is all that survives: 39 bases in frame from base 1. Per the germline V gene, KGHDR is the CDR1 and SFDVKD is the CDR2. As to this clone: The clone's antigen remains unknown. Base qualities are not provided; no much larger clone lies one nucleotide away.

TCRbeta CDR3 regions were amplified from genomic DNA by means of the immunoSEQ Assay, a bias-controlled multiplex PCR. The authors' analysis ran thus. The number of nucleated cells in each sample was estimated by amplification of reference gene primers within the assay. To quantify the absolute abundance of each unique TCRbeta CDR3 rearrangement, sequence reads were collapsed and filtered. For each sample, productive Simpson clonality was calculated as the square root of Simpson's diversity index across productive rearrangements. In its TCRdb copy, this immuneACCESS table keeps in-frame sequences only and misses some clones. Where compared with another copy, unresolved V genes explain less than half of these, and the others have no known cause. That table is the source of V, J and clone size, and D and trimming were worked out from the DNA. The sample has roughly 71,000 clones on record, roughly 83% of them singletons. 8.8% of the sample comes from the top ten.

What the research found in general, with its limitations: How much clinical and demographic metadata was included differed by source and by participant, and the metadata was provided uncurated.

Whole blood was collected in K2EDTA tubes by collaborating institutions according to the institutions' own protocols. Collaborator samples were shipped for TCRbeta analysis as frozen whole blood, isolated PBMCs, or DNA extracted from either sample type. What was sequenced was peripheral blood. This receptor was obtained from a man aged 45-65 years with active COVID-19. The receptor chain draws on TRBV24-1 and TRBJ2-3; no D gene call is confident. The CDR3 region: CATSDARGDTQYF. In nucleotides, the sequence is TGTGCCACCAGTGATGCTAGAGGAGATACGCAGTATTTT.